A selection of T cell receptor beta chains follows, all from one sample in a study of identical twins. TCRdb re-analysed the 5' RACE reads in MiXCR, keeping a single row per CDR3 protein. The sample has about 470,000 distinct CDR3 sequences; roughly 26% are singletons. These same data were also listed under a study on T cells expressing NK-cell markers.

Sequencing was carried out using CD4+ T cells sorted from blood. The receptors derive from a woman aged 18-29 years in good health. Both conserved end residues are trimmed from each CDR3. The D gene is left open where the match is weak.

CDR3 protein	V gene	J gene	CDR3 length	D gene
ASSVAGEVNTEAF	TRBV5-1	TRBJ1-1	13	NA
SGESQTGTEAF	TRBV29-1	TRBJ1-1	11	NA
ASSLGGRGGTDTQY	TRBV7-3	TRBJ2-3	14	NA
ASSWGIQQPQH	TRBV12-3/TRBV12-4	TRBJ1-5	11	NA
ASSAGQGTGNTIY	TRBV12-3/TRBV12-4	TRBJ1-3	13	TRBD1
ASSFRRASIGETQY	TRBV7-9	TRBJ2-5	14	NA
ASRLETGGQPQH	TRBV28	TRBJ1-5	12	NA
ASSSYNSEQY	TRBV6-1	TRBJ2-7	10	NA
ASSQDGVGLTGYNEQF	TRBV4-3	TRBJ2-1	16	NA
ASHRANTDTQY	TRBV3-1	TRBJ2-3	11	NA
ASSWGGRADTQY	TRBV7-2	TRBJ2-3	12	TRBD2
ASSAGLTYEQY	TRBV5-8	TRBJ2-7	11	NA
ATSRERLRQTNLAKNIQY	TRBV15	TRBJ2-4	18	NA
ASSITKGLQETQY	TRBV5-1	TRBJ2-5	13	NA
ASSFEGGITEAF	TRBV5-1	TRBJ1-1	12	NA
ASRLQVSQPQH	TRBV6-1	TRBJ1-5	11	NA
ASSTQGGTEAF	TRBV5-1	TRBJ1-1	11	TRBD1
SAPRGPAGELF	TRBV20-1	TRBJ2-2	11	NA
ASSLASGSGAYEQY	TRBV7-2	TRBJ2-7	14	TRBD2
ASSRSGTGVYEQY	TRBV4-3	TRBJ2-7	13	TRBD1
ASSKGGWSSYHEQF	TRBV12-3/TRBV12-4	TRBJ2-1	14	TRBD2
ASTPSGGRSYEQY	TRBV4-2	TRBJ2-7	13	NA
ASKRTVGGPISYNEQF	TRBV6-2/TRBV6-3	TRBJ2-1	16	NA
ASSLPSSTDTQY	TRBV5-1	TRBJ2-3	12	NA
ASSLMRSGLAGNEQF	TRBV7-8	TRBJ2-1	15	TRBD2
SARDYRSYEQY	TRBV20-1	TRBJ2-7	11	NA
ASSLSGRVVGTDTQY	TRBV5-1	TRBJ2-3	15	NA
ASSQGARGAF	TRBV3-1	TRBJ1-1	10	NA
ASSVTSTGLTDTQY	TRBV9	TRBJ2-3	14	NA
ASSERGLAGAYEQY	TRBV7-2	TRBJ2-7	14	TRBD2
ATSDPRTSADTQY	TRBV24-1	TRBJ2-3	13	TRBD2
ASSLVPRYYYNEQF	TRBV5-1	TRBJ2-1	14	NA
SARSTHIQSEQF	TRBV20-1	TRBJ2-1	12	NA
ASSFGLSYGYT	TRBV11-2	TRBJ1-2	11	NA
ASSYGGQAGRSPLH	TRBV6-5	TRBJ1-6	14	TRBD1
ASSQVSSGRTGELF	TRBV4-1	TRBJ2-2	14	TRBD2
ASSLRPDSQETQY	TRBV7-3	TRBJ2-5	13	NA
ASFKQQETQY	TRBV6-1	TRBJ2-5	10	NA
ASSSLGLPGDIQY	TRBV5-1	TRBJ2-4	13	NA
ASTVPGLALNEQF	TRBV27	TRBJ2-1	13	TRBD2
ASELKAGGSNTGELF	TRBV5-1	TRBJ2-2	15	TRBD1
SAEGRTTKNIQY	TRBV29-1	TRBJ2-4	12	NA
ASSTGRERYIYEQY	TRBV5-1	TRBJ2-7	14	TRBD2
SAVGSGIRLTDTQY	TRBV20-1	TRBJ2-3	14	TRBD2
ASSLTRGGTEAF	TRBV7-6	TRBJ1-1	12	NA
ASRDPGLAGADEQF	TRBV10-2	TRBJ2-1	14	TRBD2
ASSLARTVNNEQF	TRBV11-3	TRBJ2-1	13	NA
ATSRGGVGEKLF	TRBV15	TRBJ1-4	12	NA
ASSPPVGEQF	TRBV12-3/TRBV12-4	TRBJ2-1	10	NA
ASSSPGTGGNYEQY	TRBV6-5	TRBJ2-7	14	TRBD1